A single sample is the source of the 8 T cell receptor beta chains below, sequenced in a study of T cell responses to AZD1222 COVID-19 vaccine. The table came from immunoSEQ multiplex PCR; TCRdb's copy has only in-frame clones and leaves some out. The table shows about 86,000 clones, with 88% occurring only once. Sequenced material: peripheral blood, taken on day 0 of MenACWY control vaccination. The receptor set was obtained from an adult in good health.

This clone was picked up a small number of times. CDR3 in amino acids: CASSLRGGSYNEQFF. The CDR3 DNA sequence: TGTGCCAGCAGTTTGCGGGGGGGCTCCTACAATGAGCAGTTCTTC. V gene TRBV27 combines with J gene TRBJ2-1, with 9 positions matching TRBD2. Germline V gene sequence: CDR1 MNHEY, CDR2 SMNVEV (reference sequence). This CDR3 comprises 15 residues. V dropped 3 bases and J dropped 0; count of bases not matched to a gene: 0.

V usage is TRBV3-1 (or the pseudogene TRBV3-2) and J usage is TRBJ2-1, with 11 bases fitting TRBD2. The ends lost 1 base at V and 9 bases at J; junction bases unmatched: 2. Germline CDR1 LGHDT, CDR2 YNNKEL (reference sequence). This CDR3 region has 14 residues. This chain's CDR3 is CASSQASGGLEQFF. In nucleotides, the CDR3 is TGTGCCAGCAGCCAAGCTAGCGGGGGGCTTGAGCAGTTCTTC.

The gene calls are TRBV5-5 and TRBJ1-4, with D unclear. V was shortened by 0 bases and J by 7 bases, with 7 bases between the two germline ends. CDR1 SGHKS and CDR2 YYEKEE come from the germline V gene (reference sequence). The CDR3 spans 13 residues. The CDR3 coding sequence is TGTGCCAGCAGCTTGGGGGGTGGTGAAAAACTGTTTTTT. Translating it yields CASSLGGGEKLFF.

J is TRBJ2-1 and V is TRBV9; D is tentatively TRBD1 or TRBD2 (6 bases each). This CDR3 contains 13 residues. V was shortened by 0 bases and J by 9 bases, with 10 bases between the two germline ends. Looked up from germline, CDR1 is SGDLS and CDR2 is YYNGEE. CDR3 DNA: TGTGCCAGCAGCGTAGTGGGGGGCGGTGAGCAGTTCTTC. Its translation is CASSVVGGGEQFF.

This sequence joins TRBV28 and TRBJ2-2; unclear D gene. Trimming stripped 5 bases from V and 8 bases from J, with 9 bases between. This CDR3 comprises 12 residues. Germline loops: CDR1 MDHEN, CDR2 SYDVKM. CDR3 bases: TGTGCCAGCAGTCCCCCGAAGGGGGAGCTGTTTTTT. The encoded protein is CASSPPKGELFF.

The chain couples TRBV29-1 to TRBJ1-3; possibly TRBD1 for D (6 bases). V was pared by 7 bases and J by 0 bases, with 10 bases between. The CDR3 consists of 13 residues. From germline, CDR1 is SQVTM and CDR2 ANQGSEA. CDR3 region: CSAQGFSGNTIYF. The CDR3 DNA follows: TGCAGCGCTCAGGGGTTCTCTGGAAACACCATATATTTT.

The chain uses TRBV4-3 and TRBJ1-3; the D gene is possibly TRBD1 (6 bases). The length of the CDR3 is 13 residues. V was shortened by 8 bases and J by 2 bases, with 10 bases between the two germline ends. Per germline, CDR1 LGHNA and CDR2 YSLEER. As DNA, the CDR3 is TGCGCCAGCGCGAGGGGGACTGGAAACACCATATATTTT. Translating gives CASARGTGNTIYF.

The CDR3, as DNA: TGTGCCAGTAGCCTGGGGGATTACAATGAGCAGTTCTTC. Translating gives CASSLGDYNEQFF. The chain links TRBV11-3 to TRBJ2-1; possibly TRBD1 or TRBD2 for D (5 bases each). The CDR3 runs 13 residues. V dropped 9 bases and J dropped 4 bases, with 13 bases sitting between them. The germline CDR1 and CDR2 sequences are SGHNT and YENEEA.